This TCR beta chain was obtained from a study of shared clonotypes between healthy human individuals. As for the study in general: The cohort comprised a couple of women and a few men. Their ages spanned 18 to 49 years. Per donor, three plates held CD4 naive cells, three held CD4 memory, two held CD8 naive and one held CD8 memory.

CD8 cells classed as naive were CD45RO-negative and positively selected for CCR7, excluding terminally differentiated effector memory CD45RA+ cells. Deep was the level used in running the assay. The protocol was immunoSEQ multiplex PCR, while the TCRdb copy is restricted to in-frame clones and leaves out a portion. The sample has about 680,000 clones, 90% to 95% seen once; the top ten hold 24%. CDR3 length equals 13 residues. Per germline, CDR1 LNHDA and CDR2 SQIVND (reference sequence). Trimming removed 5 bases from V and 7 bases from J; junction bases left unmatched: 7. The study, taken as a whole, reports: Compared with clonotypes that all four donors shared, non-shared clonotypes had lower generation probabilities.

Points on this clone: Its antigen is not identified.

Source material: naive CD8+ T cells sorted from blood. V gene TRBV19 combines with J gene TRBJ1-1; 7 bases are a match to TRBD1. The TCR was taken from a man aged 25-40 years in good health. Written as DNA, the CDR3 is TGTGCCAGTAGTGACAGGGTTTCAAATGAAGCTTTCTTT. Translating gives CASSDRVSNEAFF.